This T cell receptor (beta chain) was found in a study of T-cell memory formation after mild COVID-19. The CDR3 runs 18 residues. From germline, CDR1 is SGHVS and CDR2 FNYEAQ. The V and J ends lost 5 bases and 2 bases, in that order; junction bases with no gene match: 14. TCRdb used MiXCR to reprocess the 5' RACE reads, holding one entry per CDR3 protein. The repertoire includes some 130,000 distinct CDR3 sequences, around 15% of them detected once, and approximately 5.2% sits in the top ten. The clonotype was recovered from a man between 18 and 35 years old who had mild COVID-19 (a few samples of this study predate the infection). Cell type and time point are not known. The V call is TRBV7-6, the J call TRBJ2-1; 8 bases are shared with TRBD2. Specimen: PBMCs or a T cell subset sorted from them (not recorded which). In DNA, the CDR3 is TGTGCCAGCAGCCGGCGCCCTCGGCGGGGGGATCCCTACAATGAGCAGTTCTTC. Amino acid sequence: CASSRRPRRGDPYNEQFF.